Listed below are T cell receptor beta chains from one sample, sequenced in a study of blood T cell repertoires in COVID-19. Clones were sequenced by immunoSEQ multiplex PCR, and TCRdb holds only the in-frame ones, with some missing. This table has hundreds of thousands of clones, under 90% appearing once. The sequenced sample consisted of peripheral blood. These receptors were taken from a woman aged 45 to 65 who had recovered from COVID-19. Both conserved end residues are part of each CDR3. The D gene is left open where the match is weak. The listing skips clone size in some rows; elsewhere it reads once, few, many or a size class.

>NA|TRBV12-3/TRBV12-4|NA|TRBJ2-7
TGTGCCAGCAGTTTAGGAGGGACCTACGAGCAGTACTTC
CASSLGGTYEQYF
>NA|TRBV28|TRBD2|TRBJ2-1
TGTGCCAGCAGTTCCTGGAGTTTAGCGGGGGATTCCTACAATGAGCAGTTCTTC
CASSSWSLAGDSYNEQFF
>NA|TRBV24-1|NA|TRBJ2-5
TGTGCCACATGCCGAGGAGGCGGCGGGGAGACCCAGTACTTC
CATCRGGGGETQYF
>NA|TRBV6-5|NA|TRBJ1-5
TGTGCTACACACGATCCCATTAGCAATCAGCCCCAGCATTTT
CATHDPISNQPQHF
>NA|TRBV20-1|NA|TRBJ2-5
TGCAGTGCTAGTCCCCGGACTACCCAAGAGACCCAGTACTTC
CSASPRTTQETQYF
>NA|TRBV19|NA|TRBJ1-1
TGTGCCAGTACCTTTAGGGGCGCTAGAGGTAACACTGAAGCTTTCTTT
CASTFRGARGNTEAFF
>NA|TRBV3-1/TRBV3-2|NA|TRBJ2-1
TGTGCCAGCAGCCAAGCCCGGTCTATCTCCTACAATGAGCAGTTCTTC
CASSQARSISYNEQFF
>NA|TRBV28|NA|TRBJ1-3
TGTGCCAGCAGACAGGGACCTGGCTCTGGAAACACCATATATTTT
CASRQGPGSGNTIYF
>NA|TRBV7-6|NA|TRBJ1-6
TGTGCCAGCAGCGATACAGGGTTCAGCTCCTATAATTCACCCCTCCACTTT
CASSDTGFSSYNSPLHF
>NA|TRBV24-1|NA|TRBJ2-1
TGTGCCACCCCGAAGGACAGTCAGCTCTCCTACAATGAGCAGTTCTTC
CATPKDSQLSYNEQFF
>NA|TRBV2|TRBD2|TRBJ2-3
TGTGCCAGCAGTGAAGAAGAGACCCTCCGCGGGGGAGATACGCAGTATTTT
CASSEEETLRGGDTQYF
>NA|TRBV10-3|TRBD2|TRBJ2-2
TGTGCCATCAGGTACTTGACTAGCGGGAACACCGGGGAGCTGTTTTTT
CAIRYLTSGNTGELFF
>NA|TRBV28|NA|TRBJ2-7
TGTGCCAGCAGCTCTGTCCCCGTGTACGAGCAGTACTTC
CASSSVPVYEQYF
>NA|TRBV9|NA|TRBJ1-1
TGTGCCAGCAGCGGAGGATTGAACACTGAAGCTTTCTTT
CASSGGLNTEAFF
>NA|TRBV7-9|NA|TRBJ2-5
TGTGCCAGCAGCTCAAGCTGGGGGGTAGTGGAGACCCAGTACTTC
CASSSSWGVVETQYF
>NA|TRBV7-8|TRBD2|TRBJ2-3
TGTGCCAGCAGCTCCCCGGGGGGGGACACGCAGTATTTT
CASSSPGGDTQYF
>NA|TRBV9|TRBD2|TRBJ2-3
TGTGCCAGCAGCCCGGGCGGGGGACCAGATACGCAGTATTTT
CASSPGGGPDTQYF
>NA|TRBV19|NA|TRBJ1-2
TGTGCCAGTAGTAATGGCAGGAACTATGGCTACACCTTC
CASSNGRNYGYTF
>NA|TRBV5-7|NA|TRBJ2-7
TGTGCCAGCAGCTTCTTTACAGGGCCGTACGAGCAGTACTTC
CASSFFTGPYEQYF
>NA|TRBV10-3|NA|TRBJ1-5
TGTGCCATCAGGGGCGATAGCAATCAGCCCCAGCATTTT
CAIRGDSNQPQHF
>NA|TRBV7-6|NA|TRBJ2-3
TGTGCCAGCAGCACTACAGATACGCAGTATTTT
CASSTTDTQYF
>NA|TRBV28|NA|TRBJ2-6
TGTGCCAGCAGTCCACCGGGTGCTGGGGCCAACGTCCTGACTTTC
CASSPPGAGANVLTF
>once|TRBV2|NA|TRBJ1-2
TGTGCCAGCAGTCCTCAGGGAGGGTGGTATGGCTACACCTTC
CASSPQGGWYGYTF